Listed below are T cell receptor beta chains from one sample, sequenced in a study of OX40 agonist ivuxolimab in advanced cancers. Some clones are missing from TCRdb's copy, which holds only in-frame ones; the method was immunoSEQ multiplex PCR. The sample shows about 84,000 clones, about nine tenths of them seen only once. Specimen: CD4+ or CD8+ T cells sorted from blood, collected in a trial of the OX40 agonist ivuxolimab. The receptors derive from an adult with an advanced solid tumor such as melanoma, head and neck, liver or kidney cancer. Each CDR3 is given with its conserved first and last residue. The order of the fields is J gene, clone size, D gene, V gene, CDR3 protein, CDR3 DNA. A D gene is named only where the DNA matches it firmly. For some rows the clone size is stated as once, few or many, or as a class when expanded; others skip it.

J gene: TRBJ1-4; clone size: .; D gene: .; V gene: TRBV5-1; CDR3 protein: CASRPTGSTNEKLFF; CDR3 DNA: TGCGCCAGCAGGCCCACAGGATCAACTAATGAAAAACTGTTTTTT
J gene: TRBJ2-7; clone size: .; D gene: TRBD2; V gene: TRBV19; CDR3 protein: CASSDGTSGSSPKYF; CDR3 DNA: TGTGCCAGTAGTGACGGGACTAGCGGGAGCTCACCTAAGTACTTC
J gene: TRBJ2-2; clone size: .; D gene: .; V gene: TRBV7-8; CDR3 protein: CASSFSASNTGELFF; CDR3 DNA: TGTGCCAGCAGCTTTAGTGCGTCGAACACCGGGGAGCTGTTTTTT
J gene: TRBJ2-2; clone size: once; D gene: .; V gene: TRBV27; CDR3 protein: CASSFGTAAVGGELFF; CDR3 DNA: TGTGCCAGCAGTTTTGGCACAGCTGCGGTTGGGGGGGAGCTGTTTTTT
J gene: TRBJ1-5; clone size: .; D gene: .; V gene: TRBV19; CDR3 protein: CASSIGRNQPQHF; CDR3 DNA: TGTGCCAGTAGTATTGGACGGAATCAGCCCCAGCATTTT
J gene: TRBJ2-1; clone size: .; D gene: .; V gene: TRBV6-1; CDR3 protein: CASSGRQGGNNEQFF; CDR3 DNA: TGTGCCAGCAGTGGGCGGCAGGGGGGCAACAATGAGCAGTTCTTC
J gene: TRBJ2-1; clone size: once; D gene: TRBD2; V gene: TRBV7-9; CDR3 protein: CASSSVSLAGGNEQFF; CDR3 DNA: TGTGCCAGCAGCTCCGTATCACTAGCGGGGGGGAATGAGCAGTTCTTC
J gene: TRBJ1-5; clone size: .; D gene: .; V gene: TRBV27; CDR3 protein: CASSLNPWQPQHF; CDR3 DNA: TGTGCCAGCAGTCTAAACCCTTGGCAGCCCCAGCATTTT
J gene: TRBJ2-3; clone size: .; D gene: .; V gene: TRBV25-1; CDR3 protein: CASSDGGTDTQYF; CDR3 DNA: TGTGCCAGCAGTGACGGGGGTACAGATACGCAGTATTTT
J gene: TRBJ2-3; clone size: .; D gene: TRBD1; V gene: TRBV9; CDR3 protein: CASSARTGSTDTQYF; CDR3 DNA: TGTGCCAGCAGCGCCCGGACAGGGTCGACAGATACGCAGTATTTT
J gene: TRBJ2-3; clone size: .; D gene: .; V gene: TRBV19; CDR3 protein: CASSARSGATTDTQYF; CDR3 DNA: TGTGCCAGTAGTGCCCGCTCAGGGGCTACCACAGATACGCAGTATTTT
J gene: TRBJ1-1; clone size: .; D gene: TRBD1; V gene: TRBV14; CDR3 protein: CASSQDTGRGDTEAFF; CDR3 DNA: TGTGCCAGCAGCCAAGATACAGGCAGGGGGGACACTGAAGCTTTCTTT
J gene: TRBJ2-7; clone size: .; D gene: TRBD1; V gene: TRBV5-4; CDR3 protein: CASSLAGQGVYEQYF; CDR3 DNA: TGTGCCAGCAGCTTGGCGGGACAGGGGGTTTACGAGCAGTACTTC
J gene: TRBJ2-1; clone size: once; D gene: .; V gene: TRBV6-1; CDR3 protein: CASKGPASFYNEQFF; CDR3 DNA: TGTGCCAGCAAGGGACCTGCATCCTTTTACAATGAGCAGTTCTTC
J gene: TRBJ2-7; clone size: .; D gene: TRBD2; V gene: TRBV30; CDR3 protein: CAWSVGGSGYEQYF; CDR3 DNA: TGTGCCTGGAGTGTTGGCGGGAGTGGTTACGAGCAGTACTTC
J gene: TRBJ1-1; clone size: .; D gene: TRBD1; V gene: TRBV7-2; CDR3 protein: CASSSPDRVSTRNTEAFF; CDR3 DNA: TGTGCCAGCAGCTCCCCGGACAGGGTTTCCACCCGCAACACTGAAGCTTTCTTT
J gene: TRBJ2-7; clone size: .; D gene: TRBD2; V gene: TRBV2; CDR3 protein: CASSLAGAPYEQYF; CDR3 DNA: TGTGCCAGCAGTCTAGCGGGAGCACCCTACGAGCAGTACTTC
J gene: TRBJ2-1; clone size: once; D gene: .; V gene: TRBV9; CDR3 protein: CASSVEPIPYNEQFF; CDR3 DNA: TGTGCCAGCAGCGTAGAGCCCATCCCCTACAATGAGCAGTTCTTC
J gene: TRBJ2-6; clone size: .; D gene: .; V gene: TRBV19; CDR3 protein: CASSGRVLGGANVLTF; CDR3 DNA: TGTGCCAGTAGTGGCAGGGTTCTGGGCGGGGCCAACGTCCTGACTTTC
J gene: TRBJ1-1; clone size: .; D gene: TRBD1; V gene: TRBV2; CDR3 protein: CASSMDRGNTEAFF; CDR3 DNA: TGTGCCAGCAGTATGGACAGGGGGAACACTGAAGCTTTCTTT
J gene: TRBJ2-1; clone size: .; D gene: TRBD2; V gene: TRBV6-1; CDR3 protein: CASSDLAGGTYNEQFF; CDR3 DNA: TGTGCCAGCAGTGACCTAGCGGGGGGGACCTACAATGAGCAGTTCTTC
J gene: TRBJ2-3; clone size: .; D gene: .; V gene: TRBV10-1; CDR3 protein: CASSETLRSSTDTQYF; CDR3 DNA: TGCGCCAGCAGTGAGACCCTCCGTTCTAGCACAGATACGCAGTATTTT
J gene: TRBJ1-5; clone size: .; D gene: .; V gene: TRBV6-1; CDR3 protein: CASSGGFGGREPQHF; CDR3 DNA: TGTGCCAGCAGTGGTGGGTTTGGAGGGAGGGAGCCCCAGCATTTT
J gene: TRBJ2-5; clone size: .; D gene: TRBD2; V gene: TRBV7-8; CDR3 protein: CASSPTPLLAGGTQETQYF; CDR3 DNA: TGTGCCAGCAGCCCCACCCCACTACTAGCGGGGGGAACCCAAGAGACCCAGTACTTC
J gene: TRBJ2-1; clone size: .; D gene: TRBD2; V gene: TRBV19; CDR3 protein: CASSIRAGGPGFF; CDR3 DNA: TGTGCCAGTAGTATCCGAGCGGGGGGACCTGGGTTCTTC
J gene: TRBJ1-2; clone size: .; D gene: TRBD1; V gene: TRBV5-5; CDR3 protein: CASSLVTGQSSYGYTF; CDR3 DNA: TGTGCCAGCAGCCTAGTCACGGGACAGTCAAGCTATGGCTACACCTTC
J gene: TRBJ2-1; clone size: .; D gene: .; V gene: TRBV2; CDR3 protein: CASTTDRGEQFF; CDR3 DNA: TGTGCCAGCACGACCGATCGAGGGGAGCAGTTCTTC
J gene: TRBJ1-2; clone size: .; D gene: .; V gene: TRBV27; CDR3 protein: CASSRSEALYGYTF; CDR3 DNA: TGTGCCAGCAGCCGAAGTGAAGCCCTCTATGGCTACACCTTC
J gene: TRBJ1-4; clone size: .; D gene: TRBD1; V gene: TRBV9; CDR3 protein: CASSRGQGLNEKLFF; CDR3 DNA: TGTGCCAGCAGCAGAGGACAGGGACTAAATGAAAAACTGTTTTTT
J gene: TRBJ1-2; clone size: .; D gene: TRBD1; V gene: TRBV30; CDR3 protein: CAWSQGGGMKGYGYTF; CDR3 DNA: TGTGCCTGGAGCCAGGGGGGCGGTATGAAGGGCTATGGCTACACCTTC
J gene: TRBJ2-1; clone size: .; D gene: .; V gene: TRBV30; CDR3 protein: CASRTASSYNEQFF; CDR3 DNA: TGTGCCTCCAGGACGGCGAGCTCCTACAATGAGCAGTTCTTC
J gene: TRBJ2-5; clone size: .; D gene: TRBD1; V gene: TRBV5-1; CDR3 protein: CASSSVGGLLETQYF; CDR3 DNA: TGCGCCAGCAGCTCCGTAGGGGGCCTCTTAGAGACCCAGTACTTC
J gene: TRBJ2-1; clone size: .; D gene: .; V gene: TRBV19; CDR3 protein: CASSIKSTYNEQFF; CDR3 DNA: TGTGCCAGTAGTATCAAGTCCACTTACAATGAGCAGTTCTTC
J gene: TRBJ2-2; clone size: .; D gene: TRBD1; V gene: TRBV6-1; CDR3 protein: CASSDPTGWNTGELFF; CDR3 DNA: TGTGCCAGCAGTGACCCGACAGGGTGGAACACCGGGGAGCTGTTTTTT
J gene: TRBJ2-7; clone size: .; D gene: .; V gene: TRBV5-1; CDR3 protein: CASSLEPSSYEQYF; CDR3 DNA: TGCGCCAGCAGCTTGGAACCGAGCTCCTACGAGCAGTACTTC
J gene: TRBJ1-4; clone size: .; D gene: TRBD1; V gene: TRBV5-1; CDR3 protein: CASSLQGPGEKLFF; CDR3 DNA: TGCGCCAGCAGCTTACAGGGGCCAGGCGAAAAACTGTTTTTT
J gene: TRBJ1-2; clone size: .; D gene: .; V gene: TRBV27; CDR3 protein: CASSLAGGHNYGYTF; CDR3 DNA: TGTGCCAGCAGTTTAGCGGGGGGACATAACTATGGCTACACCTTC
J gene: TRBJ2-6; clone size: .; D gene: TRBD2; V gene: TRBV2; CDR3 protein: CARAAAGGLQGANVLTF; CDR3 DNA: TGTGCCCGGGCGGCAGCGGGGGGGCTTCAGGGGGCCAACGTCCTGACTTTC
J gene: TRBJ2-7; clone size: .; D gene: TRBD2; V gene: TRBV2; CDR3 protein: CASRSLAGASEQYF; CDR3 DNA: TGTGCCAGCCGGTCACTAGCGGGAGCTAGCGAGCAGTACTTC
J gene: TRBJ2-1; clone size: .; D gene: .; V gene: TRBV29-1; CDR3 protein: CSVEVRVPYNEQFF; CDR3 DNA: TGCAGCGTTGAAGTGCGGGTCCCCTACAATGAGCAGTTCTTC